The 13 T cell receptor beta chains reported below all come from one sample, sequenced in a study of T cell responses to AZD1222 COVID-19 vaccine. Sequencing was performed with immunoSEQ multiplex PCR; in TCRdb, only in-frame clones are kept and a portion is missing. Seen here are about 140,000 clones, roughly nine tenths observed once, and the top ten hold about 7.5%. This sample comprised peripheral blood, obtained 28 days after the second dose of the MenACWY control vaccine. Every receptor here comes from an adult who received the MenACWY meningococcal vaccine as a control.

The chain joins TRBV2 to TRBJ2-7; D uncertain. The ends were cut back, 9 bases at V and 4 bases at J, with 13 bases in the middle. The germline gives CDR1 SNHLY, CDR2 FYNNEI. The CDR3 has 12 residues. Here the CDR3 reads CASRTTIYEQYF. CDR3 sequence (DNA): TGTGCCAGTCGGACCACAATTTACGAGCAGTACTTC.

J is TRBJ1-2 and V is TRBV28; D gene unclear. This CDR3 spans 14 amino acids. Per germline, CDR1 MDHEN and CDR2 SYDVKM. V shed 6 bases and J shed 8 bases, with 19 bases lying between them. CDR3 in DNA: TGTGCCAGCAGCAACAGAAGTCCTCTCCAGGGCTACACCTTC. This encodes CASSNRSPLQGYTF.

The J gene is TRBJ1-1, the V gene TRBV20-1; D unclear. Trimming left V 2 bases short and J 3 bases short, with 4 bases between. Germline CDR1 reads DFQATT; CDR2 reads SNEGSKA (reference sequence). CDR3 size: 11 residues. CDR3 amino acids: CSARYDTEAFF. CDR3 coding DNA: TGCAGTGCTAGATACGACACTGAAGCTTTCTTT.

The chain joins TRBV11-2 to TRBJ2-7, with D perhaps TRBD1 (6 bases). Germline CDR1 reads SGHAT; CDR2 reads FQNNGV. This CDR3 spans 15 amino acids. Trimming cost V 5 bases and J 5 bases, with 19 bases left between them. CDR3 bases: TGTGCCAGCAGCCCCTGGCTACAGGGTAGCCACGAGCAGTACTTC. Amino acid sequence: CASSPWLQGSHEQYF.

This rearrangement joins TRBV20-1 to TRBJ2-3; 9 bases are a match to TRBD2. The V and J ends lost 3 bases and 4 bases, in that order; junction bases with no gene match: 14. Per the germline V gene, CDR1 is DFQATT and CDR2 is SNEGSKA (reference sequence). This CDR3 contains 17 residues. In DNA, the CDR3 is TGCAGTGCTAGTGGGCTCATAGCTAGCGGGGCGTCAGATACGCAGTATTTT. Translation: CSASGLIASGASDTQYF.

V and J are TRBV6-2 or TRBV6-3 and TRBJ2-7; TRBD2 agrees at 13 bases. Germline V CDR1 and CDR2: MNHEY, SVGEGT. V lost 2 bases, J lost 2 bases, and 9 bases stayed unmatched. The CDR3 totals 18 residues. The CDR3 bases are TGTGCCAGCAGTTACAAGGGACTAGCGGGACGCAGAACCTACGAGCAGTACTTC. Amino acid sequence: CASSYKGLAGRRTYEQYF.

CDR3: CASSLVLAGEEFF. CDR3 nucleotides: TGTGCCAGCAGCTTAGTACTAGCGGGGGAGGAGTTCTTC. The V gene is TRBV7-2, the J gene TRBJ2-1, with 11 bases aligning to TRBD2. Germline CDR1 SGHTA, CDR2 FQGNSA. V lost 1 base, J lost 14 bases, and 4 bases stayed unmatched. The CDR3 loop spans 13 amino acids.

The chain recombines TRBV13 with TRBJ1-2, with D possibly being TRBD1 (5 bases). Trimming took 1 base from V and 0 from J, leaving 12 bases between them. Germline-derived CDR1 and CDR2 are PRHDT and FYEKMQ (reference sequence). CDR3 length equals 16 residues. The CDR3 coding sequence is TGTGCCAGCAGCTTAGTTCTTGGCAGGGCTAACTATGGCTACACCTTC. Protein: CASSLVLGRANYGYTF.

The chain has TRBV7-2 and TRBJ2-7, with 7 bases fitting TRBD1. The germline V gene has CDR1 SGHTA and CDR2 FQGNSA. The CDR3 runs to 13 residues. The V gene end was trimmed by 1 base and the J gene end by 4 bases; junction bases not matched to a gene: 1. The CDR3 spells CASSLDRGYEQYF. CDR3 bases: TGTGCCAGCAGCTTAGACAGGGGTTACGAGCAGTACTTC.

The V gene is TRBV4-1, the J gene TRBJ2-3, with 9 bases matching TRBD1. In germline, CDR1 is MGHRA, CDR2 YSYEKL. The CDR3 contains 16 residues. Germline trimming cut 4 bases from V and 10 bases from J; bases unmatched to any gene: 15. The CDR3 bases are TGCGCCAGCAGCCCCGATCCGGGACAGGGAGCCCAGGCGCAGTATTTT. It translates to CASSPDPGQGAQAQYF.

This rearrangement joins TRBV7-6 to TRBJ2-3, with D possibly called TRBD1 or TRBD2 (6 bases each). The CDR3 loop spans 17 amino acids. Per germline, CDR1 SGHVS and CDR2 FNYEAQ. Trimming took 0 bases from V and 2 from J, leaving 15 bases between them. The CDR3, as DNA: TGTGCCAGCAGCTTAGCGGGGGGACAAGAACTCACAGATACGCAGTATTTT. It translates to CASSLAGGQELTDTQYF.

This clone was seen just once. The chain combines TRBV29-1 with TRBJ2-7; D is possibly TRBD2 (7 bases). CDR1 and CDR2 (germline): SQVTM, ANQGSEA. This CDR3 region has 12 residues. Deletions cut 7 bases from V and 2 bases from J, with 12 bases between. The CDR3 sequence: CSGGGAPYEQYF. The CDR3, as DNA: TGCAGCGGAGGGGGGGCCCCCTACGAGCAGTACTTC.

The chain recombines TRBV9 with TRBJ2-1; 9 nucleotides line up with TRBD2. V shed 3 bases and J 5 bases; nucleotides not matched to a gene: 6. Germline CDR1 SGDLS, CDR2 YYNGEE. CDR3 length equals 15 residues. The CDR3 region is CASSALAGLNNEQFF. DNA of the CDR3: TGTGCCAGCAGCGCGCTAGCGGGATTAAACAATGAGCAGTTCTTC.